This TCR beta chain was found in a study of identical twins. Germline lookup yields CDR1 SGHTA and CDR2 FQGNSA. Between the trimmed V and J ends, which lost 5 bases and 2 bases, there was a span of 19 bases. The CDR3 is 16 residues long. TCRdb ran MiXCR on the 5' RACE reads and lists one entry per CDR3 protein. The table includes 650,000 to 800,000 distinct CDR3 sequences, 8.6% detected once. These data were likewise used in another study, on yellow fever vaccine responses in identical twins.

The receptor's source is a woman under 30 in good health. Sequencing input: PBMCs. The chain is built from TRBV7-2 and TRBJ2-7, with D unresolved. The CDR3 region has the DNA TGTGCCAGCAGCCTAGGACGGAAGAACGCGGCCTACGAGCAGTACTTC. Its protein product is CASSLGRKNAAYEQYF.